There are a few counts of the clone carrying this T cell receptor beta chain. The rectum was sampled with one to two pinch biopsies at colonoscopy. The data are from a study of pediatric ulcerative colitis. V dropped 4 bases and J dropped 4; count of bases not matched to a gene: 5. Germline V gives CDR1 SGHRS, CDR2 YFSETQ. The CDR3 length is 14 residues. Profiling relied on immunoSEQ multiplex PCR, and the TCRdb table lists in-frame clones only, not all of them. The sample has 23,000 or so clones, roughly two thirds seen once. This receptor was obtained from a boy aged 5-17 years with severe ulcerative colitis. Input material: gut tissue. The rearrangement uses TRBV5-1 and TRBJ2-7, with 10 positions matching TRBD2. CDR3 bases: TGCGCCAGCAGCCCGGGACTAGCGAGATACGAGCAGTACTTC. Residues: CASSPGLARYEQYF.